Following are 19 T cell receptor beta chains from one sample sequenced in a study of T cell repertoires in cytomegalovirus infection (dated by TCRdb to the late 2010s). These reads were obtained on an Illumina HiSeq 1500. Clones were called with MiXCR by TCRdb after fastp trimmed the public reads at Q25, and only in-frame beta chains were retained. Identical CDR3 proteins give one entry, which carries the most common genes and DNA. The sample data list about half a million distinct CDR3 sequences, and 33% of these were observed just once. The top ten clonotypes cover 17% of the sample. These receptors lack a known antigen. Reading the label with the study, this specimen's treatment or condition is: in vitro stimulation with specific CMV peptide epitopes to enrich CMV-specific T cells. The sample consisted of cultured PBMCs, taken from culture after CMV antigen stimulation. The source of these receptors is a human donor in good health (CMV status not recorded). Some clones in this sample may be carry-over from other donors' samples.

J is TRBJ1-5 and V is TRBV20-1, with a weak D call TRBD1 (5 bases). CDR3 size: 16 residues. The germline gives CDR1 DFQATT, CDR2 SNEGSKA (reference sequence). V lost 4 bases, J lost 2 bases, and 18 bases lay in between. CDR3 coding DNA: TGCAGTGCTAATCGCGGGCAGGGTAGACGCAATCAGCCCCAGCATTTT. Translation: CSANRGQGRRNQPQHF.

V and J are TRBV5-1 and TRBJ2-7, with TRBD2 as a possible D gene (5 bases). Trimming removed 0 bases at V and 0 bases at J, with 13 bases between. The CDR3 has 16 amino acids. Germline-derived CDR1 and CDR2 are SGHRS and YFSETQ. The CDR3 region is CASSLGQRFSSYEQYF. The CDR3 DNA follows: TGCGCCAGCAGCTTGGGGCAGCGGTTCTCCTCCTACGAGCAGTACTTC.

Ten or more counts support this clonotype. This chain joins TRBV7-2 and TRBJ1-4, with D tentatively TRBD1 (6 bases). CDR1 SGHTA and CDR2 FQGNSA come from the germline V gene. The CDR3 is 14 residues long. V lost 5 bases and J 4 bases, leaving 11 bases between the germline ends. CDR3 sequence: CASSADSINEKLFF. DNA of the CDR3: TGTGCCAGCAGCGCGGACAGTATTAATGAAAAACTGTTTTTT. Looking up the rest from reference TRBV7-2 and TRBJ1-4 gives the full variable domain: GAGVSQSPSNKVTEKGKDVELRCDPISGHTALYWYRQSLGQGLEFLIYFQGNSAPDKSGLPSDRFSAERTGGSVSTLTIQRTQQEDSAVYLCASSADSINEKLFFGSGTQLSVL.

This rearrangement joins TRBV7-8 to TRBJ2-7, with D perhaps TRBD2 (7 bases). The germline V gene encodes CDR1 SGHVS and CDR2 FQNEAQ. Trimming pared 4 bases from V and 7 bases from J, leaving 26 bases between. The CDR3 length is 17 residues. CDR3 nucleotide sequence: TGTGCCAGCAGCTCGGGAGGTTGGGGGCTGAAAGGGGAGGAGCAGTACTTC. Residues: CASSSGGWGLKGEEQYF.

CDR3 residues: CASSQGKASGRAKNIQYF. The CDR3 DNA follows: TGCGCCAGCAGCCAAGGCAAGGCGAGCGGGAGAGCCAAAAACATTCAGTACTTC. The chain combines TRBV4-1 with TRBJ2-4; 8 bases are a match to TRBD2. The V and J ends lost 1 base and 0 bases, in that order; junction bases with no gene match: 8. Per germline, CDR1 MGHRA and CDR2 YSYEKL. This CDR3 has 18 amino acids.

The chain uses TRBV7-2 and TRBJ2-3, with unresolved D. V lost 2 bases, J lost 0 bases, and 9 bases lay in between. CDR1 is SGHTA and CDR2 is FQGNSA in the germline V gene. The CDR3 sequence is 15 residues long. The CDR3 region is CASSLSTVSTDTQYF. DNA of the CDR3: TGTGCCAGCAGCTTAAGTACTGTTAGCACAGATACGCAGTATTTT.

This clonotype was seen more than once but under ten times. The V call is TRBV29-1, the J call TRBJ2-1, with 8 nucleotides matching TRBD1. The CDR3 is made up of 14 amino acids. V gave up 4 bases and J gave up 3 bases; unmatched junction bases: 5. Looked up from germline, CDR1 is SQVTM and CDR2 is ANQGSEA. The CDR3 nucleotides read TGCAGCGTTGCAACAGGGGGTAACTACAATGAGCAGTTCTTC. Its protein is CSVATGGNYNEQFF.

The V gene is TRBV7-9, the J gene TRBJ2-3; D remains unclear. Germline lookup yields CDR1 SEHNR and CDR2 FQNEAQ (reference sequence). The CDR3 sequence is 16 residues long. With 2 bases removed from V and 0 bases from J, the gap between germline ends came to 12 bases. The CDR3 loop is CASSLRRLTSTDTQYF. Written as DNA, the CDR3 is TGTGCCAGCAGCTTAAGACGGCTGACTAGCACAGATACGCAGTATTTT.

This clonotype was detected a few times. The chain is built from TRBV19 and TRBJ2-2; D uncertain. The germline V gene encodes CDR1 LNHDA and CDR2 SQIVND (reference sequence). This CDR3 has 12 amino acids. Trimming left V 4 bases short and J 6 bases short, with 6 bases between. CDR3 protein: CASSTPPGELFF. Here the CDR3 DNA reads TGTGCCAGTAGTACCCCCCCCGGGGAGCTGTTTTTT.

This clonotype was detected only a few times. The chain has TRBV6-2 or TRBV6-3 and TRBJ2-5; no firm D call. The CDR3 loop spans 16 amino acids. Trimming took 4 bases from V and 4 from J, leaving 19 bases between them. Per germline, CDR1 MNHEY and CDR2 SVGEGT. CDR3 protein: CASSWPPGAPGETQYF. The CDR3 DNA follows: TGTGCCAGCAGTTGGCCCCCCGGAGCGCCGGGAGAGACCCAGTACTTC.

The CDR3 DNA follows: TGTGCCAGCAGGGCGTTACGGGGAGGAAACACCATATATTTT. Encoded protein: CASRALRGGNTIYF. J is TRBJ1-3 and V is TRBV27, with D unclear. V was clipped by 6 bases and J by 4 bases, with 13 bases between them. The length of the CDR3 is 14 residues. Germline values: CDR1 MNHEY, CDR2 SMNVEV (reference sequence).

This clonotype occurred many times. V and J are TRBV28 and TRBJ2-7; D possibly corresponds to TRBD1 (6 bases). Germline assignment: CDR1 MDHEN and CDR2 SYDVKM. V was cut by 8 bases and J by 0 bases, with 8 bases left in between. CDR3 length equals 12 residues. In DNA, the CDR3 is TGTGCCAGCGGACAGAACTCCTACGAGCAGTACTTC. As protein: CASGQNSYEQYF.

As for this clonotype: At one boundary the junction diverges from the germline segment, which might be a read error. V usage is TRBV7-2 and J usage is TRBJ2-1; D not resolved. This CDR3 is 9 amino acids long. Germline V gene data show CDR1 as SGHTA and CDR2 as FQGNSA. CDR3 residues: CASGVERFF. The CDR3 coding sequence is TGTGCCAGCGGCGTCGAGCGGTTCTTC.

V usage is TRBV11-2 and J usage is TRBJ2-1, with 8 bases aligning to TRBD2. V lost 5 bases, J lost 10 bases, and 10 bases stayed unmatched. Looked up from germline, CDR1 is SGHAT and CDR2 is FQNNGV. CDR3 length equals 14 residues. The CDR3 coding sequence is TGTGCCAGCAGCCCGGGGACTAGGTTTGGCGAGCAGTTCTTC. Its protein product is CASSPGTRFGEQFF. Complete variable domain (other parts from reference TRBV11-2 and TRBJ2-1): EAGVAQSPRYKIIEKRQSVAFWCNPISGHATLYWYQQILGQGPKLLIQFQNNGVVDDSQLPKDRFSAERLKGVDSTLKIQPAKLEDSAVYLCASSPGTRFGEQFFGPGTRLTVL.

This chain connects TRBV6-6 to TRBJ1-1, with a weak D call TRBD1 (6 bases). Germline values: CDR1 MNHNY, CDR2 SVGAGI (reference sequence). Trimming shortened V by 3 bases and J by 2 bases, and 16 bases separated the two germline ends. The CDR3 runs to 16 residues. CDR3 in amino acids: CASSYRPGTPNTEAFF. DNA for the CDR3: TGTGCCAGCAGTTATCGCCCCGGGACACCTAACACTGAAGCTTTCTTT.

This clonotype was detected a few times. The chain employs TRBV6-2 or TRBV6-3 and TRBJ2-1, with a weak D call TRBD2 (7 bases). V dropped 0 bases and J dropped 0 bases, with 21 bases sitting between them. In germline, CDR1 is MNHEY, CDR2 SVGEGT. The CDR3 length is 20 residues. CDR3 sequence reads: CASSYSREGGAISSYNEQFF. For the CDR3, the DNA is TGTGCCAGCAGTTACTCGAGGGAGGGGGGGGCGATTAGCTCCTACAATGAGCAGTTCTTC.

The J gene is TRBJ2-7, the V gene TRBV28, with 9 bases fitting TRBD2. Germline CDR1 MDHEN, CDR2 SYDVKM. CDR3 length: 13 residues. The ends lost 9 bases at V and 7 bases at J; junction bases unmatched: 10. The CDR3 loop reads CASWGGRANEQYV. The CDR3 DNA sequence: TGTGCCAGTTGGGGCGGGAGGGCCAATGAGCAGTACGTC.

This clonotype came up a few times. The chain has TRBV6-2 or TRBV6-3 and TRBJ2-7; D is possibly TRBD2 (6 bases). The V and J ends lost 10 bases and 3 bases respectively, with 13 bases between them. The CDR3 runs to 12 residues. From germline, CDR1 is MNHEY and CDR2 SVGEGT. This CDR3 reads CATRGRLYEQYV. The CDR3 DNA reads as TGTGCCACCCGGGGGAGACTCTACGAGCAGTACGTC.

The chain joins TRBV4-3 to TRBJ2-7, with D perhaps TRBD1 (6 bases). The CDR3 loop spans 15 amino acids. The germline gives CDR1 LGHNA, CDR2 YSLEER. The germline V and J ends were trimmed by 0 bases and 1 base, with 10 bases remaining between them. The CDR3, as DNA: TGCGCCAGCAGCCAAGAGGGGGCTGGATCCTACGAGCAGTACTTC. Its translation is CASSQEGAGSYEQYF.